A single TCR beta chain is shown here with its context. Its antigen is currently unknown. The sample belongs to a study of cytomegalovirus exposure and HLA in healthy donors. Findings and limits, study-wide: Relative to equally common others, HLA-associated TCR beta chains showed greater clonal expansion in a later analysis. Among CMV-associated TCR beta chains, most appeared HLA-restricted in a later analysis.

Primers included in the PCR were 60 Vbeta and 13 Jbeta primers. TCRdb's table, derived via immunoSEQ multiplex PCR, lists solely in-frame clones and lacks some. The sample consists of some 91,000 clones, roughly 80% of them appearing once. The length of the CDR3 is 16 residues. Germline assignment: CDR1 SQVTM and CDR2 ANQGSEA. Trimming removed 2 bases from V and 2 bases from J; junction bases left unmatched: 9. This sequence joins TRBV29-1 and TRBJ2-5, with TRBD2 identical over 9 bases. The specimen was PBMCs. This clonotype was sampled from a man aged 35 to 55 in good health and CMV-seropositive. CDR3 loop: CSVEPLAGSNQETQYF. CDR3 nucleotide sequence: TGCAGCGTTGAACCTCTAGCGGGGAGTAATCAAGAGACCCAGTACTTC.